The 27 T cell receptor beta chains presented below share a single source sample, sequenced in a study of blood T cell repertoires in COVID-19. Profiled with immunoSEQ multiplex PCR; TCRdb holds only in-frame clones, not every one. The table includes around 170,000 clones, about four fifths detected once. Source material: peripheral blood. These receptors were taken from a woman in her thirties or forties with acute or convalescent COVID-19.

The chain employs TRBV5-6 and TRBJ1-2; TRBD1 might be the D (5 bases). Germline loops: CDR1 SGHDT, CDR2 YYEEEE. The CDR3 loop spans 15 amino acids. Trimming took off 0 bases at V and 6 bases at J, with 15 bases between the two ends. The CDR3 coding sequence is TGTGCCAGCAGCTTGGGGGACCGGGAGGTCGATGGCTACACCTTC. This encodes CASSLGDREVDGYTF.

V usage is TRBV5-4 and J usage is TRBJ2-3; maybe TRBD2 (5 bases). The CDR3 extends over 14 amino acids. V dropped 4 bases and J dropped 0 bases, with 9 bases sitting between them. Germline CDR1 reads SGHNT; CDR2 reads YYREEE (reference sequence). DNA of the CDR3: TGTGCCAGCAGCCTAGCAGGCAGCACAGATACGCAGTATTTT. It is translated as CASSLAGSTDTQYF.

This clone has only a few counts. The chain has TRBV7-9 and TRBJ2-2, with 10 bases that match TRBD1. CDR1 is SEHNR, CDR2 FQNEAQ, per germline (reference sequence). The junction had 8 bases not matched to a gene; V was cut back by 6 bases and J by 1 base. The CDR3 spans 17 residues. Here the CDR3 DNA reads TGTGCCAGCAGTCGGGACAGGGGCCTTCAGAACACCGGGGAGCTGTTTTTT. Translation gives CASSRDRGLQNTGELFF.

V gene TRBV11-3 combines with J gene TRBJ2-7; 8 bases align to TRBD1. This CDR3 has 13 amino acids. In germline, CDR1 is SGHNT, CDR2 YENEEA. CDR3: CGVGTGRSYEQYF. The CDR3 DNA sequence: TGTGGTGTGGGGACAGGACGTTCCTACGAGCAGTACTTC.

Remarks on this clone: Other DNA sequences of this sample code for an identical CDR3. The CDR3 region has the DNA TGCGCCAGCAGCTGGGGACAGGGAGGCTACGAGCAGTACTTC. It yields the protein CASSWGQGGYEQYF. This chain uses TRBV5-1 with TRBJ2-7; 9 bases are a match to TRBD1. The CDR3 totals 14 residues. Germline V gene sequence: CDR1 SGHRS, CDR2 YFSETQ. V was clipped by 3 bases and J by 3 bases; unmatched bases: 4.

This rearrangement joins TRBV12-3 or TRBV12-4 to TRBJ2-7, with D unclear. The CDR3 length is 13 residues. V gave up 4 bases and J gave up 3 bases, with 10 bases separating them. In nucleotides, the CDR3 is TGTGCCAGCAGTTCGTCGCAGATCTACGAGCAGTACTTC. Translated, it gives CASSSSQIYEQYF.

This chain links TRBV3-1 (or the pseudogene TRBV3-2) with TRBJ2-3, with 12 nucleotides matching TRBD1. Per germline, CDR1 LGHDT and CDR2 YNNKEL (reference sequence). V shed 0 bases and J 8 bases; nucleotides not matched to a gene: 9. The CDR3 covers 17 residues. CDR3 protein: CASSQEGQGASTGTQYF. The CDR3 DNA reads TGTGCCAGCAGCCAAGAGGGACAGGGGGCTTCTACCGGTACGCAGTATTTT.

V gene TRBV3-1 (or the pseudogene TRBV3-2) combines with J gene TRBJ1-1, with a weak D call TRBD1 (6 bases). The germline gives CDR1 LGHDT, CDR2 YNNKEL (reference sequence). V lost 4 bases, J lost 0 bases, and 12 bases lay in between. The CDR3 totals 15 residues. CDR3 bases: TGTGCCAGCAGCCCGTTTGGGGGCTTGAACACTGAAGCTTTCTTT. The encoded protein is CASSPFGGLNTEAFF.

This sequence joins TRBV27 and TRBJ1-2; 8 nucleotides align to TRBD1. Germline CDR1 reads MNHEY; CDR2 reads SMNVEV (reference sequence). The V gene end was trimmed by 4 bases and the J gene end by 8 bases; junction bases not matched to a gene: 12. CDR3 length: 15 residues. This CDR3 reads CASSSTPGQVAGYTF. The CDR3 DNA is TGTGCCAGCAGTTCGACGCCGGGACAGGTTGCCGGCTACACCTTC.

The chain joins TRBV28 to TRBJ2-5; 7 positions match TRBD2. The germline V gene encodes CDR1 MDHEN and CDR2 SYDVKM. The CDR3 has 15 amino acids. With 5 bases clipped from V and 5 bases from J, the junction kept 11 bases outside the gene matches. The CDR3 DNA sequence: TGTGCCAGCAGTCTCCCGGGAGGTGGAAGTGAGACCCAGTACTTC. Translation gives CASSLPGGGSETQYF. The full variable domain, in which reference TRBV28 and TRBJ2-5 provide the parts outside the CDR3, is DVKVTQSSRYLVKRTGEKVFLECVQDMDHENMFWYRQDPGLGLRLIYFSYDVKMKEKGDIPEGYSVSREKKERFSLILESASTNQTSMYLCASSLPGGGSETQYFGPGTRLLVL.

This chain uses TRBV7-2 with TRBJ1-1, with D unclear. CDR3 size: 15 residues. Germline CDR1 reads SGHTA; CDR2 reads FQGNSA. V was shortened by 1 base and J by 5 bases, with 14 bases between the two germline ends. The CDR3 spells CASSLGQVFGTEAFF. CDR3 sequence (DNA): TGTGCCAGCAGCTTAGGTCAGGTTTTCGGAACTGAAGCTTTCTTT. Variable domain in full (rest from reference TRBV7-2 and TRBJ1-1): GAGVSQSPSNKVTEKGKDVELRCDPISGHTALYWYRQSLGQGLEFLIYFQGNSAPDKSGLPSDRFSAERTGGSVSTLTIQRTQQEDSAVYLCASSLGQVFGTEAFFGQGTRLTVV.

This chain connects TRBV28 to TRBJ1-2, with D unclear. Trimming cost V 5 bases and J 6 bases, with 10 bases left between them. This CDR3 has 12 residues. Germline V CDR1 and CDR2: MDHEN, SYDVKM. The CDR3 DNA follows: TGTGCCAGCAGTGAGGCGTTGAATGGCTACACCTTC. Its protein is CASSEALNGYTF.

The chain is built from TRBV28 and TRBJ2-2; D unclear. The CDR3 runs to 13 residues. V dropped 5 bases and J dropped 3 bases, with 7 bases sitting between them. Germline V gives CDR1 MDHEN, CDR2 SYDVKM. The CDR3 nucleotides read TGTGCCAGCAGTGGCCCCCACACCGGGGAGCTGTTTTTT. Its protein is CASSGPHTGELFF.

The chain carries TRBV2 and TRBJ1-2, with D tentatively TRBD1 (6 bases). The germline V and J ends were trimmed by 7 bases and 8 bases, with 20 bases remaining between them. The CDR3 has 14 amino acids. Germline V gene data show CDR1 as SNHLY and CDR2 as FYNNEI. CDR3 residues: CASNPEGGATGYTF. The DNA for the CDR3 is TGTGCCAGCAATCCAGAGGGGGGGGCAACGGGCTACACCTTC.

The chain couples TRBV28 to TRBJ1-2; weak D call: TRBD1 (5 bases). This CDR3 region has 12 residues. From germline, CDR1 is MDHEN and CDR2 SYDVKM. V was clipped by 7 bases and J by 4 bases, with 10 bases between them. The CDR3 loop reads CASTSRGYGYTF. The CDR3 DNA follows: TGTGCCAGCACGTCAAGGGGCTATGGCTACACCTTC.

This chain links TRBV7-5 with TRBJ2-1; TRBD1 is taken as the D call from the table, unchecked against the DNA. TRBV7-5 is a documented pseudogene. The CDR3 is 15 amino acids. The DNA of the CDR3 is TGTGTCAGAAGCACAATGACAGGTACTACAAGGGAGCAGTTCTTC. Protein sequence: CVRSTMTGTTREQFF.

CDR3 sequence: CASSSGTGGLMNTEAFF. DNA for the CDR3: TGCGCCAGCAGCTCCGGGACAGGGGGATTAATGAACACTGAAGCTTTCTTT. The rearrangement uses TRBV5-1 and TRBJ1-1, with TRBD1 identical over 11 bases. After removal of 3 bases from V and 0 bases from J, the junction contained 7 bases not matched to a gene. Germline-derived CDR1 and CDR2 are SGHRS and YFSETQ. The CDR3 consists of 17 residues.

The genes are TRBV6-1 and TRBJ1-6; D is ambiguous. The V end was cut by 0 bases, the J end by 9 bases, with 15 bases between. This CDR3 is built from 16 residues. Germline loops: CDR1 MNHNS, CDR2 SASEGT. The CDR3 loop reads CASSEAQEARGSPLHF. The CDR3 DNA follows: TGTGCCAGCAGTGAAGCCCAGGAGGCCCGGGGTTCACCCCTCCACTTT.

The CDR3 DNA is TGTGCCAGCAGTTACTACAGGGACAGTGGCTACACCTTC. Translated, it gives CASSYYRDSGYTF. This sequence joins TRBV6-5 and TRBJ1-2; 7 nucleotides line up with TRBD1. Trimming cost V 1 base and J 7 bases; bases outside gene matches: 3. This CDR3 has 13 residues. The germline V gene has CDR1 MNHEY and CDR2 SVGAGI.

As concerns this clone: One junction end disagrees with the germline gene, perhaps due to a read error. The V call is TRBV30, the J call TRBJ2-7; 8 nucleotides match TRBD2. CDR3 length: 14 amino acids. Germline assignment: CDR1 GTSNPN and CDR2 SVGIG (reference sequence). CDR3: CAWSALAGIYAQYF. The CDR3 coding sequence is TGTGCCTGGAGTGCATTAGCGGGGATCTACGCGCAGTACTTC.

The chain is built from TRBV9 and TRBJ1-2, with D maybe TRBD1 (6 bases). Trimming took 0 bases from V and 8 from J, leaving 11 bases between them. The CDR3 loop spans 13 amino acids. Germline V gene lookup returns CDR1 SGDLS and CDR2 YYNGEE. The CDR3 nucleotides are TGTGCCAGCAGCGTAGGAGGGGGTTGGGGCTACACCTTC. Its protein product is CASSVGGGWGYTF.

V is TRBV7-9 and J is TRBJ2-3, with TRBD1 identical over 8 bases. Looked up from germline, CDR1 is SEHNR and CDR2 is FQNEAQ (reference sequence). CDR3 length: 15 residues. J gave up 1 base and V 7 bases, and 7 bases lay outside the gene matches. The chain's CDR3 is CASTPGGAGTDTQYF. CDR3 bases: TGTGCCAGCACTCCAGGGGGCGCCGGCACAGATACGCAGTATTTT.

This clone appeared a single time. The V gene is TRBV28, the J gene TRBJ1-6, with a weak D call TRBD1 (6 bases). V dropped 3 bases and J dropped 7 bases, with 13 bases sitting between them. The CDR3 spans 15 residues. Germline CDR1 MDHEN, CDR2 SYDVKM. The CDR3 sequence: CASSFFLGQNSPLHF. The CDR3 nucleotides are TGTGCCAGCAGTTTCTTTTTAGGACAGAATTCACCCCTCCACTTT.

The V and J genes are TRBV19 and TRBJ1-1; no definite D call. Germline CDR1 reads LNHDA; CDR2 reads SQIVND (reference sequence). Trimming removed 6 bases at V and 1 base at J, with 9 bases between. This CDR3 is 13 amino acids long. The CDR3 DNA follows: TGTGCCAGTAGCTTCGGGAGGAACACTGAAGCTTTCTTT. Amino acids: CASSFGRNTEAFF. Looking up the rest from reference TRBV19 and TRBJ1-1 gives the full variable domain: DGGITQSPKYLFRKEGQNVTLSCEQNLNHDAMYWYRQDPGQGLRLIYYSQIVNDFQKGDIAEGYSVSREKKESFPLTVTSAQKNPTAFYLCASSFGRNTEAFFGQGTRLTVV.

This sequence joins TRBV6-4 and TRBJ2-1, with 12 nucleotides matching TRBD2. CDR3 size: 16 residues. CDR1 and CDR2 from the germline V gene are MRHNA and SNTAGT. J was trimmed by 7 bases and V by 4 bases; bases with no gene match: 8. The CDR3 region has the DNA TGTGCCAGCAGTGTTGTGACTAGCGGGAGATTGAATGAGCAGTTCTTC. It yields the protein CASSVVTSGRLNEQFF.

This chain links TRBV12-5 with TRBJ1-2; weak D call: TRBD1 (6 bases). Germline loops: CDR1 LGHNT, CDR2 FRNRAP. The CDR3 loop spans 13 amino acids. V gave up 6 bases and J gave up 4 bases, with 12 bases separating them. CDR3 residues: CASGFGQSYGYTF. CDR3 DNA: TGTGCTAGTGGCTTCGGACAGAGCTATGGCTACACCTTC.

This chain uses TRBV3-1 (or the pseudogene TRBV3-2) with TRBJ2-1; TRBD2 might be the D (5 bases). The V gene lost 4 bases and the J gene lost 12 bases, with 13 bases spanning the gap. Germline assignment: CDR1 LGHDT and CDR2 YNNKEL (reference sequence). CDR3 size: 12 residues. The DNA for the CDR3 is TGTGCCAGCAGCCCCGACGGGGTGGGGCAGTTCTTC. This codes for CASSPDGVGQFF.